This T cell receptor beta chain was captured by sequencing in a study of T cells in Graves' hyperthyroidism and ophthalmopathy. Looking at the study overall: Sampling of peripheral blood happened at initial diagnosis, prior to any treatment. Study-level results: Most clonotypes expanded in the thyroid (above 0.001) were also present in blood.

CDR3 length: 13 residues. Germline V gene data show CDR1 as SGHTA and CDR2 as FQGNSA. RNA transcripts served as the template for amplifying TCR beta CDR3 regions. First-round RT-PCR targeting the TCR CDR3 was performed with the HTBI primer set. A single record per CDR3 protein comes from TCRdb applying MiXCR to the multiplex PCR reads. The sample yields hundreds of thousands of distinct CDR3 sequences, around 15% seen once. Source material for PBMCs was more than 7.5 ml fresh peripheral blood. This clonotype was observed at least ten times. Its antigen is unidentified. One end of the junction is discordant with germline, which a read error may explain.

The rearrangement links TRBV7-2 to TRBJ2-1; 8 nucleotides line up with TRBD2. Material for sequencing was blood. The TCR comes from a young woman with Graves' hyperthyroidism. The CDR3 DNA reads TGTGCCAGCAGTTTAGCTCTAGCGGGTGAGCAGTTCTTC. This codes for CASSLALAGEQFF.